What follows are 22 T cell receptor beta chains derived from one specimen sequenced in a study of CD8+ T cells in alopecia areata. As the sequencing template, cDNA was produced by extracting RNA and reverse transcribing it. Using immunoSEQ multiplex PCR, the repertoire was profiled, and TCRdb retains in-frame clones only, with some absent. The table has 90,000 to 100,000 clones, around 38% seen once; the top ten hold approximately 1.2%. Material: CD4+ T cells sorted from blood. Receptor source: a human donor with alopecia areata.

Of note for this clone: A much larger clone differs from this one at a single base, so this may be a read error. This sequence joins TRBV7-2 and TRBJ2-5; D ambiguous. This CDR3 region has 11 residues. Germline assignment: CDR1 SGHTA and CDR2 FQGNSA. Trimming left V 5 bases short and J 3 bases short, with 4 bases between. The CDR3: CASSPKETQYF. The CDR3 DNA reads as TGTGCCAGCAGCCCCAAAGAGACCCAGTACTTC.

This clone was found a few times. CDR3 loop: CASRRGTSGEQYF. The CDR3 DNA sequence: TGTGCCAGTAGAAGGGGGACTAGCGGCGAGCAGTACTTC. V usage is TRBV19 and J usage is TRBJ2-7, with 11 bases matching TRBD2. The V segment lost 6 bases and the J segment 6 bases; nucleotides outside the gene matches: 4. This CDR3 has 13 amino acids. The germline V gene encodes CDR1 LNHDA and CDR2 SQIVND (reference sequence). Variable domain in full (rest from reference TRBV19 and TRBJ2-7): DGGITQSPKYLFRKEGQNVTLSCEQNLNHDAMYWYRQDPGQGLRLIYYSQIVNDFQKGDIAEGYSVSREKKESFPLTVTSAQKNPTAFYLCASRRGTSGEQYFGPGTRLTVT.

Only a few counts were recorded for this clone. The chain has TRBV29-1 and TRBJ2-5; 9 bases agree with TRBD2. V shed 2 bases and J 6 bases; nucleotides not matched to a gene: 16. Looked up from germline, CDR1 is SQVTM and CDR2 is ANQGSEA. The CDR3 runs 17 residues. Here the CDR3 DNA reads TGCAGCGTTGAAAGGGCGGGAGGGCCTTGGGAACAACAGACCCAGTACTTC. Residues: CSVERAGGPWEQQTQYF.

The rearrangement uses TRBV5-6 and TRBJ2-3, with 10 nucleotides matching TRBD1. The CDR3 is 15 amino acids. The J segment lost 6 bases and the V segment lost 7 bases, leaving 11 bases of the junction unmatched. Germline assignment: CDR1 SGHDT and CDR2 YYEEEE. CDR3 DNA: TGTGCCAGCCGTTTGACAGGGACAGGGGAGGATACGCAGTATTTT. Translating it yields CASRLTGTGEDTQYF.

CDR3 region: CASSYGTLGTNEQFF. The CDR3, as DNA: TGTGCCAGCAGTTACGGGACTCTGGGCACCAATGAGCAGTTCTTC. The chain has TRBV6-5 and TRBJ2-1, with D possibly being TRBD2 (6 bases). CDR1 MNHEY and CDR2 SVGAGI come from the germline V gene. The V gene lost 2 bases and the J gene lost 6 bases, with 14 bases spanning the gap. This CDR3 comprises 15 residues.

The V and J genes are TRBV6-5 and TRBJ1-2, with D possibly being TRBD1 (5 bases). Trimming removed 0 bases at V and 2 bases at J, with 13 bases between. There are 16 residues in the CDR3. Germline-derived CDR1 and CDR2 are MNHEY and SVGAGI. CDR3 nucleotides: TGTGCCAGCAGTTACTCGTGGCAGGGCTTGAACTATGGCTACACCTTC. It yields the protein CASSYSWQGLNYGYTF.

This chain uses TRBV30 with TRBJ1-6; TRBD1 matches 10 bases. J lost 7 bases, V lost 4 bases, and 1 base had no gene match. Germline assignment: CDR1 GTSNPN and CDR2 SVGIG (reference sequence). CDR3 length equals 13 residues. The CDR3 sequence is CAWMGQGNSPLHF. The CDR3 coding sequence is TGTGCCTGGATGGGACAGGGGAATTCACCCCTCCACTTT.

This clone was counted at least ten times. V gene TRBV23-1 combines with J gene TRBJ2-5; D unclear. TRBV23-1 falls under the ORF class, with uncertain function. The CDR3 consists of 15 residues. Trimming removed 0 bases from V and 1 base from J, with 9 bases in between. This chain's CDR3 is CASSQSGSPQETQYF. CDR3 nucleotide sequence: TGCGCCAGCAGTCAATCCGGGTCACCCCAAGAGACCCAGTACTTC.

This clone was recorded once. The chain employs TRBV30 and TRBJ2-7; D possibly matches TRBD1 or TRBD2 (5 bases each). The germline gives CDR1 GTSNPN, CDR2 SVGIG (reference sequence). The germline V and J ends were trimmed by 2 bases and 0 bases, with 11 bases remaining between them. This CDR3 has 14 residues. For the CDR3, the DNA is TGTGCCTGGAGTATCTTCGGGGCCTCCTACGAGCAGTACTTC. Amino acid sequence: CAWSIFGASYEQYF.

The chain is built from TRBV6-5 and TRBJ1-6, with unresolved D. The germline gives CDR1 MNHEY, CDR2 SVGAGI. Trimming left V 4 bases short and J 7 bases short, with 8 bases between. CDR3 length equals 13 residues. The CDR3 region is CASSSQANSPLHF. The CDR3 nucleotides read TGTGCCAGCAGTTCGCAGGCGAATTCACCCCTCCACTTT.

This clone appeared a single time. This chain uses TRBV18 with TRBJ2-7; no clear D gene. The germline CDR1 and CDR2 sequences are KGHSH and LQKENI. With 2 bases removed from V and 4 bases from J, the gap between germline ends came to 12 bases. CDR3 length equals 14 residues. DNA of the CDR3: TGTGCCAGCTCACCATCTCGCCAATATTACGAGCAGTACTTC. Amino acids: CASSPSRQYYEQYF.

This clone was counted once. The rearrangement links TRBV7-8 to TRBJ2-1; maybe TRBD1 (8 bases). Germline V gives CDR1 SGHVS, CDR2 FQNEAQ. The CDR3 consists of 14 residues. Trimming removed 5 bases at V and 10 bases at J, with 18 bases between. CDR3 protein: CASSHGQGGGEQFF. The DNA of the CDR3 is TGTGCCAGCAGCCATGGACAGGGAGGGGGCGAGCAGTTCTTC.

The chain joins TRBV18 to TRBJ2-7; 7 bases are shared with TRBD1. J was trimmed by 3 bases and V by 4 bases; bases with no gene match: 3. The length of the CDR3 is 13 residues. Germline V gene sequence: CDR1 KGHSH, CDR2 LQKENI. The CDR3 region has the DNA TGTGCCAGCTCACTGGGACAGAGCTACGAGCAGTACTTC. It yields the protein CASSLGQSYEQYF.

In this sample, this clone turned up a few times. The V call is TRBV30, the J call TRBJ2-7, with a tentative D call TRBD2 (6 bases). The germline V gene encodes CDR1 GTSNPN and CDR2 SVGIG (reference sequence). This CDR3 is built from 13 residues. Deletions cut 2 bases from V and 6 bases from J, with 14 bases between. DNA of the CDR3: TGTGCCTGGAGTAGTCAGGGAGGCGGCGAGCAGTACTTC. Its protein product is CAWSSQGGGEQYF.

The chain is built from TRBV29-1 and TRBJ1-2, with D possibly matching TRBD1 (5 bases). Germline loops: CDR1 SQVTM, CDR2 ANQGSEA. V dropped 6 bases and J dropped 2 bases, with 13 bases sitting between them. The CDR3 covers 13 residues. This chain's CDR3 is CSVSGGGNYGYTF. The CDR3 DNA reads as TGCAGCGTATCTGGTGGGGGGAACTATGGCTACACCTTC. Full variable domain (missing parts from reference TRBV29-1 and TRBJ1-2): SAVISQKPSRDICQRGTSLTIQCQVDSQVTMMFWYRQQPGQSLTLIATANQGSEATYESGFVIDKFPISRPNLTFSTLTVSNMSPEDSSIYLCSVSGGGNYGYTFGSGTRLTVV.

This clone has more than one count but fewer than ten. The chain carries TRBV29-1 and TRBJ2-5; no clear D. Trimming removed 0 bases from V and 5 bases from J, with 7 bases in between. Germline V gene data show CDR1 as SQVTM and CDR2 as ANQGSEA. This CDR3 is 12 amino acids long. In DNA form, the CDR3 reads TGCAGCGTTGAAGAATACATGGAGACCCAGTACTTC. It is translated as CSVEEYMETQYF.

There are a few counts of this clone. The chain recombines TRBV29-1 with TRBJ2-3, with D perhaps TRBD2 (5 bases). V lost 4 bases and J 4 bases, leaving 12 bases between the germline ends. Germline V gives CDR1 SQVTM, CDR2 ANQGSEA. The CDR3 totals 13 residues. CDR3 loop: CSVAGVMSDTQYF. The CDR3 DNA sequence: TGCAGCGTTGCCGGGGTAATGTCAGATACGCAGTATTTT.

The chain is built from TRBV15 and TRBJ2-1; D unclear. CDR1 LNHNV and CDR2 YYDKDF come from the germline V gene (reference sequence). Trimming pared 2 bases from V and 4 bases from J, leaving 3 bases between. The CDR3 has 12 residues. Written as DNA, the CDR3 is TGTGCCACCAGCAGACCATACAATGAGCAGTTCTTC. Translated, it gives CATSRPYNEQFF.

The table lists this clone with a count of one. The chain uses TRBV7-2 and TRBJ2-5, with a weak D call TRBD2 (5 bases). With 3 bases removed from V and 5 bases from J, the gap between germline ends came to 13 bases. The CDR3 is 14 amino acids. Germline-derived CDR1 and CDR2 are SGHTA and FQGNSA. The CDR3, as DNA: TGTGCCAGCAGCTTCCGGCACGGAGGCGAGACCCAGTACTTC. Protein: CASSFRHGGETQYF.

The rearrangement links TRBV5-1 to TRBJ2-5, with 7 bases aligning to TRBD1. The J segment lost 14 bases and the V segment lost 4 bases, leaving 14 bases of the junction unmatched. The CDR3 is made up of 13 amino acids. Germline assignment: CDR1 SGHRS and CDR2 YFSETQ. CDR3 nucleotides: TGCGCCAGCAGCGTCGCTGGACAGGTTGTACCTTACTTC. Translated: CASSVAGQVVPYF.

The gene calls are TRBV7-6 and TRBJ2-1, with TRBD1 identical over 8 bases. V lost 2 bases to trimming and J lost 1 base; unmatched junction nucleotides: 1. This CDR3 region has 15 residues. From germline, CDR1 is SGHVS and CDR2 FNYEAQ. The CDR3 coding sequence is TGTGCCAGCAGCTTAAGACAGGGGTCCTACAATGAGCAGTTCTTC. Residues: CASSLRQGSYNEQFF. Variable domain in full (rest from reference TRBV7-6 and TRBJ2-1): GAGVSQSPRYKVTKRGQDVALRCDPISGHVSLYWYRQALGQGPEFLTYFNYEAQQDKSGLPNDRFSAERPEGSISTLTIQRTEQRDSAMYRCASSLRQGSYNEQFFGPGTRLTVL.

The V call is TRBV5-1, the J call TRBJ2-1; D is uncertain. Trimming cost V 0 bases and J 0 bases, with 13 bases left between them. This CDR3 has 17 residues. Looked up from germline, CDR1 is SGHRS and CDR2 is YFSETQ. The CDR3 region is CASSLVVRGPSYNEQFF. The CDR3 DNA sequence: TGCGCCAGCAGCTTGGTAGTCAGAGGCCCCTCCTACAATGAGCAGTTCTTC. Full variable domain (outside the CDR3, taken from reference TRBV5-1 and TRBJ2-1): KAGVTQTPRYLIKTRGQQVTLSCSPISGHRSVSWYQQTPGQGLQFLFEYFSETQRNKGNFPGRFSGRQFSNSRSEMNVSTLELGDSALYLCASSLVVRGPSYNEQFFGPGTRLTVL.